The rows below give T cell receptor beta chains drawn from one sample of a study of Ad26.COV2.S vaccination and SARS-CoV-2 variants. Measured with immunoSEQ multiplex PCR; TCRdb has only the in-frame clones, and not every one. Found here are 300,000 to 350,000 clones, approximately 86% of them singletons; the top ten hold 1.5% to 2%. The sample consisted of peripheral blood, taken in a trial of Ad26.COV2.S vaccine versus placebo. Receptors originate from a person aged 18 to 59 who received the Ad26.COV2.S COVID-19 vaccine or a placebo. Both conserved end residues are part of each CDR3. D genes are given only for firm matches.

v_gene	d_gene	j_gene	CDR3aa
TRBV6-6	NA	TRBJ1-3	CASSLSVQADTIYF
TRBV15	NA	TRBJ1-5	CATSRDPGSNQPQHF
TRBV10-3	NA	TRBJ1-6	CAISESTGPNSPLHF
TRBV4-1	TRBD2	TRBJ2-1	CASSFLAGEHSYNEQFF
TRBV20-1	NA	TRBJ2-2	CSASERGNTGELFF
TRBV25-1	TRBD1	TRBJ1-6	CATRPGTVDSPLHF
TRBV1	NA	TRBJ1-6	CTSSRIGQSGNSPLHF
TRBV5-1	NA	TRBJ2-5	CASSLSQETQYF
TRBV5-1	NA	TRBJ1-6	CASSLVGQNSPLHF
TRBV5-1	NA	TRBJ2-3	CASSLVTDTQYF
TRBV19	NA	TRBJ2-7	CASTGPSSYEQYF
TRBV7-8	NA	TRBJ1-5	CASSVRRLDIPNQPQHF
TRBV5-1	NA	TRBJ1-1	CATAEQSNTEAFF
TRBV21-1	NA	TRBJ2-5	CASSKVGSSFSTGGFQETQYF
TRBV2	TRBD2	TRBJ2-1	CASSYQLAGGSYNEQFF
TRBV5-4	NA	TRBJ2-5	CASSQGVETQYF
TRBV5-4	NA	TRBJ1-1	CASSLPSGQSAEAFF
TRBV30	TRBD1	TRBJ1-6	CAWSGQGVGSPLHF
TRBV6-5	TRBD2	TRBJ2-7	CASSLAGGASMEQYF
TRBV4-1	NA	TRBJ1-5	CASSPSADPGGPQHF
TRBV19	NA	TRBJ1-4	CASSMFDSSNEKLFF
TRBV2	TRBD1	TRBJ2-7	CASSPRTGGGEQYF
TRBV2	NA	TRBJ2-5	CASSEFTSLETQYF
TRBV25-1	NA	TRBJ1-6	CASSGFGHSALHF
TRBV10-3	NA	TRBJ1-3	CAISDTGSGNTIYF
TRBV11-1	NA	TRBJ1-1	CASRTEGREAFF
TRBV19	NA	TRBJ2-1	CASSTLHSGTELF
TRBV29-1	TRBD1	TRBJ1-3	CSVDRGRRGNTIYF
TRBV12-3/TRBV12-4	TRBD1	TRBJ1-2	CASSPGGNGYTF
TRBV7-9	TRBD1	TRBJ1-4	CASSPPLTGGFEKLFF
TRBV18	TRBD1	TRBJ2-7	CASSPGTVSYEQYF
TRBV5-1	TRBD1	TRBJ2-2	CASSLEGQGAPSGELFF
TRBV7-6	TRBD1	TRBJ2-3	CASSRLGQGRTDTQYF
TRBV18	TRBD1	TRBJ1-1	CASSKDRDNTEAFF
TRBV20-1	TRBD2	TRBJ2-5	CSASTGGQGQETQYF
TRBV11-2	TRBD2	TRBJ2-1	CASSLDGLAYNEQFF
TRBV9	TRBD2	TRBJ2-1	CASSVEGSGKTRDEQFF
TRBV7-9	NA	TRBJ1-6	CASSRGASGNSPLHF
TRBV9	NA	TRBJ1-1	CASSPRTGGAEAFF
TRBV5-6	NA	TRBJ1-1	CASSKVVNTEAFF
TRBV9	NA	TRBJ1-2	CASSVDLTGYGYTF
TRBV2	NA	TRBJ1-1	CASSILLNTEAFF